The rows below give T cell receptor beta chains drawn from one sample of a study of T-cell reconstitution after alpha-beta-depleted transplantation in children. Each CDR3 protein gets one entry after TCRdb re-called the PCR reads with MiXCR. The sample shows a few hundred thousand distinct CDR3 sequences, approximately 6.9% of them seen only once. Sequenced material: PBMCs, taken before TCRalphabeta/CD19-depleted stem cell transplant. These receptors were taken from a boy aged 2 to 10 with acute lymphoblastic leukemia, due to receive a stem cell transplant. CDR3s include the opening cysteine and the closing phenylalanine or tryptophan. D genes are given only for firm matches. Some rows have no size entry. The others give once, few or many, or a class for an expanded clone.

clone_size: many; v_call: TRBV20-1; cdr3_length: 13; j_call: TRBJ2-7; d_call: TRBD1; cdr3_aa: CSAPRTGNYEQYF; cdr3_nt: TGCAGTGCTCCCAGGACAGGGAACTACGAGCAGTACTTC
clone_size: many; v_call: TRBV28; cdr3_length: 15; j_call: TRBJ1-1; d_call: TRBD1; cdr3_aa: CASSLITGDHTEAFF; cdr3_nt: TGTGCCAGCAGTTTAATAACAGGGGACCACACTGAAGCTTTCTTT
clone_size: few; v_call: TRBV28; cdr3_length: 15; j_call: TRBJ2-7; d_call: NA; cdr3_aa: CASLRGEGLPYEQYF; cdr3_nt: TGTGCCAGCCTCCGGGGAGAGGGTCTACCCTACGAGCAGTACTTC
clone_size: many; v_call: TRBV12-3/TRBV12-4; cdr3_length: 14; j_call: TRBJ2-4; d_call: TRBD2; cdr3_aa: CASTQSGSGNIQYF; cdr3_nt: TGTGCCAGCACTCAAAGCGGGAGCGGGAACATTCAGTACTTC
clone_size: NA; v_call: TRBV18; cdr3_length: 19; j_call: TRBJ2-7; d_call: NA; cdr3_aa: CASSPGVGSFGTTTYEQYF; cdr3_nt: TGTGCCAGCTCCCCCGGGGTAGGGAGTTTCGGAACCACTACCTACGAGCAGTACTTC
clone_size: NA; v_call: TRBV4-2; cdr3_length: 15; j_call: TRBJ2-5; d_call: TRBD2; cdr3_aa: CASSQGSAGGETQYF; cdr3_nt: TGTGCCAGCAGCCAAGGTTCAGCGGGGGGCGAGACCCAGTACTTC
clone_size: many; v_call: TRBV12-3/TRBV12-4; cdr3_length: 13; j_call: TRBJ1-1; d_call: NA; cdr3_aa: CASSLTENTEAFF; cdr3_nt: TGTGCCAGCAGCCTTACAGAGAACACTGAAGCTTTCTTT
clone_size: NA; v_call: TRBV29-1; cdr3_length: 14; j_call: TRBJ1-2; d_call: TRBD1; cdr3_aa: CSAGTGSLLYGYTF; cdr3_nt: TGCAGCGCTGGGACAGGCAGCTTACTCTATGGCTACACCTTC
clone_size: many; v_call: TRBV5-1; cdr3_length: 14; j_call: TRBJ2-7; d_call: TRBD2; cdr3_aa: CASSWTSGRHEQYF; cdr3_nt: TGCGCCAGCAGCTGGACTAGCGGGAGGCACGAGCAGTACTTC
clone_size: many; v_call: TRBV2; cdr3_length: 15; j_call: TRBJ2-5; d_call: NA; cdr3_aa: CASSEIGTAQETQYF; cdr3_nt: TGTGCCAGCAGTGAGATTGGAACAGCTCAAGAGACCCAGTACTTC
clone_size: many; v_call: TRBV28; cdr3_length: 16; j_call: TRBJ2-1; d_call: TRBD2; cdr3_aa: CASSFNGLAGGNEQFF; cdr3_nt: TGTGCCAGCAGTTTTAACGGGCTAGCGGGGGGGAATGAGCAGTTCTTC
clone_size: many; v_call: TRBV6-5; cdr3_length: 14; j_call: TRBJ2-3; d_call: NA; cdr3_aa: CASSYRGDTDTQYF; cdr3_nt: TGTGCCAGCAGTTATCGGGGGGACACTGATACGCAGTATTTT
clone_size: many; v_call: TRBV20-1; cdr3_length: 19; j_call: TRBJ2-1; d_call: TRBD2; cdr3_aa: CSAKPGSRDYQGSYNEQFF; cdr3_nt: TGCAGTGCTAAACCGGGAAGCCGGGACTACCAGGGCTCCTACAATGAGCAGTTCTTC
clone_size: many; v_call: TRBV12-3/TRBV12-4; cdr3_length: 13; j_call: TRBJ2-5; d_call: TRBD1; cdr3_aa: CASRPGQKRTQYF; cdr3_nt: TGTGCCAGCAGACCGGGACAGAAGAGAACCCAGTACTTC
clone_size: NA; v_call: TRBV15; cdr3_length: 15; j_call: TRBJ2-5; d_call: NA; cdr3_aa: CATSRGSGARETQYF; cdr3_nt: TGTGCCACCAGCAGGGGTAGCGGAGCGCGGGAGACCCAGTACTTC
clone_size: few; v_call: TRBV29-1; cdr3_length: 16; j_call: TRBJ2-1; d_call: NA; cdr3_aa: CSAAGTSGVAYNEQFF; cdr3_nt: TGCAGCGCAGCAGGAACCAGCGGAGTAGCTTACAATGAGCAGTTCTTC
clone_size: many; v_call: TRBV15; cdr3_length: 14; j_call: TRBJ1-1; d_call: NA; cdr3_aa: CATGNREGRTEAFF; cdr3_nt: TGTGCCACCGGAAATCGGGAGGGGAGGACTGAAGCTTTCTTT
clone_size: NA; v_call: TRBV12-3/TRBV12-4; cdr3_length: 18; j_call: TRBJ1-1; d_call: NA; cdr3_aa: CASSLQGGWFHRNTEAFF; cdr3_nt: TGTGCCAGCAGCTTACAGGGCGGGTGGTTTCATAGGAACACTGAAGCTTTCTTT
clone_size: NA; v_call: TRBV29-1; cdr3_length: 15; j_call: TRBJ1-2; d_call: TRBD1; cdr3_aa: CSVDEGTGAFYGYTF; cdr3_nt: TGCAGCGTAGACGAAGGGACAGGGGCTTTCTATGGCTACACCTTC
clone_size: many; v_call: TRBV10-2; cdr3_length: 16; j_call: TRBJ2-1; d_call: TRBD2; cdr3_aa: CASSESGAGGPDEQFF; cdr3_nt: TGCGCCAGCAGTGAGTCCGGCGCGGGAGGGCCCGATGAGCAGTTCTTC
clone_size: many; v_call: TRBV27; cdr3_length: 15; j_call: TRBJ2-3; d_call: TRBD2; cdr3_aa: CASSLRGRGRDTQYF; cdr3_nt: TGTGCCAGCAGTTTACGGGGGAGGGGTCGGGATACGCAGTATTTT